Below, 32 T cell receptor beta chains from the same sample are listed, as sequenced in a study of molecular identifiers for immune sequencing clone quantification. MiXCR was run by TCRdb on the PCR reads, yielding one entry per CDR3 protein. The sample lists about 320,000 distinct CDR3 sequences, around a fifth occurring once. Sequencing was carried out using naive CD8+ T cells from blood, with Jurkat cell RNA spiked in. Subset defined: FACS-sorted CD8+CD4-CCR7+CD45RA+ naive T cells. These TCRs come from a human donor in good health. Some libraries in this study had Jurkat cell RNA spiked in.

This clonotype showed up many times. This chain joins TRBV7-2 and TRBJ2-3; 10 bases agree with TRBD2. Germline-derived CDR1 and CDR2 are SGHTA and FQGNSA. The CDR3 loop spans 15 amino acids. V shed 3 bases, J shed 6 bases, and the junction held 6 bases outside the gene matches. The chain's CDR3 is CASSFLAGVVDTQYF. CDR3 DNA sequence: TGTGCCAGCAGCTTCCTAGCGGGGGTCGTGGATACGCAGTATTTT.

The table lists this clonotype with many counts. This sequence joins TRBV4-3 and TRBJ2-7, with TRBD1 identical over 7 bases. CDR1 is LGHNA and CDR2 is YSLEER in the germline V gene. J was trimmed by 1 base and V by 0 bases; bases with no gene match: 3. This CDR3 contains 15 residues. CDR3 protein: CASSQDPGQSYEQYF. In DNA form, the CDR3 reads TGCGCCAGCAGCCAAGATCCGGGACAGTCCTACGAGCAGTACTTC.

This clonotype occurred many times. The chain carries TRBV25-1 and TRBJ2-7; D is possibly TRBD2 (6 bases). Germline lookup yields CDR1 MGHDK and CDR2 SYGVNS. Trimming removed 3 bases at V and 2 bases at J, with 23 bases between. This CDR3 has 18 residues. The CDR3 nucleotides are TGTGCCAGCAGTGACCGCTACCCCGGGGGAGGTAGCACCTACGAGCAGTACTTC. Its protein is CASSDRYPGGGSTYEQYF.

This clonotype has a count of ten or more. V gene TRBV6-5 combines with J gene TRBJ2-2; TRBD2 matches 7 bases. The trim removed 0 bases at V and 6 bases at J, leaving 10 bases unmatched. Germline V gives CDR1 MNHEY, CDR2 SVGAGI. The CDR3 length is 17 residues. The CDR3 sequence is CASSYSGVGGKAGELFF. For the CDR3, the DNA is TGTGCCAGCAGTTACTCGGGGGTGGGGGGGAAGGCCGGGGAGCTGTTTTTT.

In its sample, this clonotype was seen many times. This chain joins TRBV28 and TRBJ2-3, with no clear D. CDR3 size: 18 residues. Germline assignment: CDR1 MDHEN and CDR2 SYDVKM. V lost 1 base, J lost 0 bases, and 17 bases lay in between. The CDR3 DNA reads as TGTGCCAGCAGTTTATCCCTCGCAGCCGGAGAAAGCACAGATACGCAGTATTTT. Amino acids: CASSLSLAAGESTDTQYF.

This clonotype was recorded at least ten times. The chain combines TRBV6-5 with TRBJ2-5; no clear D gene. The V end lost 3 bases, the J end lost 2 bases, and 7 bases lay between the germline ends. Germline V gene sequence: CDR1 MNHEY, CDR2 SVGAGI. This CDR3 contains 13 residues. The CDR3 nucleotides are TGTGCCAGCAGTTATTCCCGACAAGAGACCCAGTACTTC. This translates into CASSYSRQETQYF.

There are many counts of this clonotype. The chain combines TRBV5-1 with TRBJ2-3; TRBD2 agrees at 9 bases. This CDR3 is built from 17 residues. The germline gives CDR1 SGHRS, CDR2 YFSETQ. Trimming at V came to 0 bases and at J to 5 bases, leaving 10 bases not matched to a gene. CDR3 DNA: TGCGCCAGCAGCTTGGGGTCCCTAGCGGGATACGGAGATACGCAGTATTTT. Its translation is CASSLGSLAGYGDTQYF.

This clonotype was recorded at least ten times. The chain combines TRBV7-9 with TRBJ1-1; D is perhaps TRBD1 (5 bases). Between the trimmed V and J ends, which lost 5 bases and 1 base, there was a span of 11 bases. This CDR3 is 14 amino acids long. The germline CDR1 and CDR2 sequences are SEHNR and FQNEAQ (reference sequence). The CDR3 sequence: CASSQIGQNTEAFF. CDR3 coding DNA: TGTGCCAGCAGCCAGATAGGACAGAACACTGAAGCTTTCTTT.

This clonotype was counted only a few times. The chain joins TRBV27 to TRBJ2-1; D not certain. Germline loops: CDR1 MNHEY, CDR2 SMNVEV (reference sequence). This CDR3 spans 14 amino acids. V was shortened by 2 bases and J by 4 bases, with 9 bases between the two germline ends. CDR3 sequence: CASSLGREYNEQFF. CDR3 DNA: TGTGCCAGCAGTTTAGGACGAGAATACAATGAGCAGTTCTTC.

This clonotype occurred many times. The chain is built from TRBV7-2 and TRBJ2-5; D remains unclear. CDR1 and CDR2 from the germline V gene are SGHTA and FQGNSA. The CDR3 is made up of 14 amino acids. The V gene lost 2 bases and the J gene lost 2 bases, with 9 bases spanning the gap. As DNA, the CDR3 is TGTGCCAGCAGCTTAATTGACGGACAAGAGACCCAGTACTTC. Translating gives CASSLIDGQETQYF.

At least ten counts were recorded for this clonotype. The rearrangement uses TRBV4-3 and TRBJ1-5; weak D call: TRBD1 (5 bases). The germline V and J ends were trimmed by 0 bases and 5 bases, with 11 bases remaining between them. The CDR3 sequence is 15 residues long. Germline V gene data show CDR1 as LGHNA and CDR2 as YSLEER. The CDR3 reads CASSQDRRDDQPQHF. In nucleotides, the CDR3 is TGCGCCAGCAGCCAAGATCGCAGGGACGATCAGCCCCAGCATTTT.

A remark on this clonotype: A single base separates this from a much larger clone, so it may be a read error. The V call is TRBV7-2, the J call TRBJ1-5, with TRBD1 as a possible D gene (6 bases). Germline-derived CDR1 and CDR2 are SGHTA and FQGNSA. CDR3 length equals 15 residues. Trimming removed 5 bases from V and 2 bases from J, with 13 bases in between. The CDR3 here is CTSSAQGWGNQPQHF. The CDR3, as DNA: TGTACCAGCAGCGCACAGGGATGGGGCAATCAGCCCCAGCATTTT.

This clonotype was seen repeatedly, ten times or more. One end of the junction varies from germline; a read error may be responsible. CDR3 DNA sequence: TGTGCCGGCAGCCCTCGGGACAGGGGTTTACATGAGCAGTTCTTC. Translation: CAGSPRDRGLHEQFF. The rearrangement links TRBV14 to TRBJ2-1; 10 bases align to TRBD1. This CDR3 spans 15 amino acids. The V gene's germline CDR1 is SGHDN and CDR2 FVKESK.

As for this clonotype: Given a much more abundant clone one base away, this may be a read error. The chain carries TRBV2 and TRBJ1-4, with 9 bases identical to TRBD1. V trimming: 6 bases; J trimming: 8 bases; junction bases outside the gene matches: 7. Per the germline V gene, CDR1 is SNHLY and CDR2 is FYNNEI. This CDR3 comprises 14 residues. DNA of the CDR3: TGTGCCAGCAGAGAGACAGGGGGAAGCGAAAAACTGTTTTTT. The encoded protein is CASRETGGSEKLFF.

This clonotype was seen once. Possible read error: a much larger clone is one base away. The chain links TRBV6-5 to TRBJ1-4, with D unclear. Germline V gene lookup returns CDR1 MNHEY and CDR2 SVGAGI. V lost 5 bases and J lost 8, with 6 bases in between. This CDR3 comprises 11 residues. CDR3 bases: TGTGCCAGCAGTGGAAGGGAAAAACTGTTTTTT. Amino acid sequence: CASSGREKLFF.

This clonotype was detected ten times or more. V is TRBV6-1 and J is TRBJ1-4; D gene unclear. Trimming pared 6 bases from V and 4 bases from J, leaving 12 bases between. CDR3 length equals 14 residues. The germline gives CDR1 MNHNS, CDR2 SASEGT. The CDR3 DNA is TGTGCCAGCAGGCCGACCGGTAGTAATGAAAAACTGTTTTTT. Its translation: CASRPTGSNEKLFF.

This clonotype was observed a few times. For the CDR3, the DNA is TGTGCCAGCCTAGCGCGATACCAAATGAACACTGAAGCTTTCTTT. It is translated as CASLARYQMNTEAFF. The gene calls are TRBV12-3 or TRBV12-4 and TRBJ1-1; D is ambiguous. The CDR3 length is 15 residues. The germline V and J ends were trimmed by 8 bases and 0 bases, with 16 bases remaining between them.

The table lists this clonotype with many counts. J is TRBJ1-5 and V is TRBV6-6; 8 bases are shared with TRBD1. Germline lookup yields CDR1 MNHNY and CDR2 SVGAGI (reference sequence). This CDR3 has 15 residues. The V and J ends lost 5 bases and 5 bases, in that order; junction bases with no gene match: 8. The DNA of the CDR3 is TGTGCCAGCAGTATCCAGGGGGCGCGGGATCAGCCCCAGCATTTT. Translation: CASSIQGARDQPQHF.

Only one count was recorded for this clonotype. A much larger clone lies a single base off, so this may be a read error. V and J are TRBV15 and TRBJ2-1, with D possibly matching TRBD1 (6 bases). The CDR3 contains 12 residues. Germline V gene data show CDR1 as LNHNV and CDR2 as YYDKDF (reference sequence). The DNA for the CDR3 is TGTGCCGCCAGCAGAGAAGGGGGTGGTTTGTTCTTC. It translates to CAASREGGGLFF.

The table lists this clonotype with many counts. The chain links TRBV7-6 to TRBJ1-1, with D perhaps TRBD1 (5 bases). This CDR3 spans 15 amino acids. Between the trimmed V and J ends, which lost 5 bases and 1 base, there was a span of 14 bases. CDR1 is SGHVS, CDR2 FNYEAQ, per germline. The CDR3 sequence is CASSPGWDGNTEAFF. CDR3 DNA: TGTGCCAGCAGCCCAGGGTGGGACGGGAACACTGAAGCTTTCTTT.

The rearrangement joins TRBV27 to TRBJ2-2; 12 nucleotides line up with TRBD2. Per the germline V gene, CDR1 is MNHEY and CDR2 is SMNVEV (reference sequence). The CDR3 runs 17 residues. The ends lost 3 bases at V and 4 bases at J; junction bases unmatched: 6. In DNA, the CDR3 is TGTGCCAGCAGTTTCCCAGTACTAGCGGGGGGCACCGGGGAGCTGTTTTTT. It yields the protein CASSFPVLAGGTGELFF.

This clonotype was counted at least ten times. The chain recombines TRBV12-3 or TRBV12-4 with TRBJ2-5; 8 nucleotides match TRBD1. CDR3 size: 15 residues. The V gene end was trimmed by 4 bases and the J gene end by 7 bases; junction bases not matched to a gene: 11. CDR3 residues: CASSSAAGTGWTQYF. The CDR3 DNA is TGTGCCAGCAGTTCCGCAGCCGGGACAGGTTGGACCCAGTACTTC.

As to this clonotype: A much larger clone is a single base away; this may be a read error. The chain joins TRBV7-9 to TRBJ1-1; D is ambiguous. Deletions cut 0 bases from V and 6 bases from J, with 17 bases between. The germline V gene encodes CDR1 SEHNR and CDR2 FQNEAQ (reference sequence). The CDR3 contains 16 residues. The DNA of the CDR3 is TGTGCCAGCAGCTTAGCGGTGCGCCATATTAACGCTGAAGCTTTCTTT. Translation: CASSLAVRHINAEAFF.

This clonotype came up many times. The chain has TRBV24-1 and TRBJ1-1; D is uncertain. The germline V gene has CDR1 KGHDR and CDR2 SFDVKD. With 2 bases removed from V and 5 bases from J, the gap between germline ends came to 14 bases. This CDR3 spans 15 amino acids. CDR3: CATSDSSALATEAFF. The CDR3 DNA is TGTGCCACCAGTGATTCTTCGGCCTTAGCGACTGAAGCTTTCTTT.

Details on this clonotype: This could be a read error, since a much larger clone is one nucleotide away. The final CDR3 position lacks the conserved phenylalanine or tryptophan, pointing to a likely read error. V usage is TRBV11-2 and J usage is TRBJ2-7, with TRBD1 matching over 10 bases. Germline loops: CDR1 SGHAT, CDR2 FQNNGV. CDR3 size: 14 residues. Trimming removed 5 bases from V and 5 bases from J; junction bases left unmatched: 6. The DNA of the CDR3 is TGTGCCAGCAGCCAGGACAGGGGGTTCCACGAGCAGTACCTC. This encodes CASSQDRGFHEQYL.

This clonotype occurred many times. The J gene is TRBJ2-7, the V gene TRBV6-5, with 7 bases matching TRBD2. The CDR3 is made up of 14 amino acids. V shed 2 bases and J 5 bases; nucleotides not matched to a gene: 6. CDR1 is MNHEY and CDR2 is SVGAGI in the germline V gene. The CDR3 bases are TGTGCCAGCAGTTACAGCGGGGCCAGGGACGAGCAGTACTTC. Translated: CASSYSGARDEQYF.

On this clonotype: This may come from a read error, since a much larger clone is one base off. The chain employs TRBV2 and TRBJ2-5, with unresolved D. Germline assignment: CDR1 SNHLY and CDR2 FYNNEI. The CDR3 totals 18 residues. Written as DNA, the CDR3 is TGTGCCAGCAGTGAAGCGCTAGAAACGGGTCCCATCCAAGAGTCCCAGTACTTC. Translating gives CASSEALETGPIQESQYF.

This clonotype turned up a few times. The chain recombines TRBV13 with TRBJ2-5; 9 bases match TRBD2. This CDR3 spans 18 amino acids. Germline V gene sequence: CDR1 PRHDT, CDR2 FYEKMQ (reference sequence). Trimming cost V 2 bases and J 3 bases; bases outside gene matches: 13. As DNA, the CDR3 is TGTGCCAGCAGCTTAACGACTAGCGGAAAGCCCGCTAAAGAGACCCAGTACTTC. This encodes CASSLTTSGKPAKETQYF.

This rearrangement joins TRBV5-1 to TRBJ1-1; possibly TRBD1 for D (5 bases). From germline, CDR1 is SGHRS and CDR2 YFSETQ. With 0 bases removed from V and 4 bases from J, the gap between germline ends came to 13 bases. The CDR3 extends over 15 amino acids. CDR3 sequence reads: CASSLDGGSVTEAFF. In DNA form, the CDR3 reads TGCGCCAGCAGCTTGGACGGGGGGTCGGTCACTGAAGCTTTCTTT.

This clonotype was observed many times. The rearrangement uses TRBV2 and TRBJ1-6, with 8 bases aligning to TRBD1. This CDR3 is 18 amino acids long. V gave up 6 bases and J gave up 0 bases; unmatched junction bases: 10. Germline V gene sequence: CDR1 SNHLY, CDR2 FYNNEI. The CDR3 sequence: CASRKDRDTSSYNSPLHF. CDR3 in DNA: TGTGCCAGCAGGAAGGACAGGGATACGAGCTCCTATAATTCACCCCTCCACTTT.

This clonotype was recorded a few times. The chain is built from TRBV10-3 and TRBJ1-1; no firm D call. From germline, CDR1 is ENHRY and CDR2 SYGVKD. Deletions cut 6 bases from V and 0 bases from J, with 20 bases between. This CDR3 has 17 residues. The CDR3 region has the DNA TGTGCCATCAGGGCCCCTGGACTCGGGATTATGAACACTGAAGCTTTCTTT. It encodes CAIRAPGLGIMNTEAFF.

This clonotype was detected ten times or more. V gene TRBV5-5 combines with J gene TRBJ1-5; no clear D gene. The germline V gene has CDR1 SGHKS and CDR2 YYEKEE (reference sequence). The CDR3 has 16 residues. V lost 7 bases and J lost 4, with 21 bases in between. The CDR3 region is CASDAAWSPINQPQHF. The DNA of the CDR3 is TGTGCCAGCGACGCAGCATGGTCCCCCATTAATCAGCCCCAGCATTTT.